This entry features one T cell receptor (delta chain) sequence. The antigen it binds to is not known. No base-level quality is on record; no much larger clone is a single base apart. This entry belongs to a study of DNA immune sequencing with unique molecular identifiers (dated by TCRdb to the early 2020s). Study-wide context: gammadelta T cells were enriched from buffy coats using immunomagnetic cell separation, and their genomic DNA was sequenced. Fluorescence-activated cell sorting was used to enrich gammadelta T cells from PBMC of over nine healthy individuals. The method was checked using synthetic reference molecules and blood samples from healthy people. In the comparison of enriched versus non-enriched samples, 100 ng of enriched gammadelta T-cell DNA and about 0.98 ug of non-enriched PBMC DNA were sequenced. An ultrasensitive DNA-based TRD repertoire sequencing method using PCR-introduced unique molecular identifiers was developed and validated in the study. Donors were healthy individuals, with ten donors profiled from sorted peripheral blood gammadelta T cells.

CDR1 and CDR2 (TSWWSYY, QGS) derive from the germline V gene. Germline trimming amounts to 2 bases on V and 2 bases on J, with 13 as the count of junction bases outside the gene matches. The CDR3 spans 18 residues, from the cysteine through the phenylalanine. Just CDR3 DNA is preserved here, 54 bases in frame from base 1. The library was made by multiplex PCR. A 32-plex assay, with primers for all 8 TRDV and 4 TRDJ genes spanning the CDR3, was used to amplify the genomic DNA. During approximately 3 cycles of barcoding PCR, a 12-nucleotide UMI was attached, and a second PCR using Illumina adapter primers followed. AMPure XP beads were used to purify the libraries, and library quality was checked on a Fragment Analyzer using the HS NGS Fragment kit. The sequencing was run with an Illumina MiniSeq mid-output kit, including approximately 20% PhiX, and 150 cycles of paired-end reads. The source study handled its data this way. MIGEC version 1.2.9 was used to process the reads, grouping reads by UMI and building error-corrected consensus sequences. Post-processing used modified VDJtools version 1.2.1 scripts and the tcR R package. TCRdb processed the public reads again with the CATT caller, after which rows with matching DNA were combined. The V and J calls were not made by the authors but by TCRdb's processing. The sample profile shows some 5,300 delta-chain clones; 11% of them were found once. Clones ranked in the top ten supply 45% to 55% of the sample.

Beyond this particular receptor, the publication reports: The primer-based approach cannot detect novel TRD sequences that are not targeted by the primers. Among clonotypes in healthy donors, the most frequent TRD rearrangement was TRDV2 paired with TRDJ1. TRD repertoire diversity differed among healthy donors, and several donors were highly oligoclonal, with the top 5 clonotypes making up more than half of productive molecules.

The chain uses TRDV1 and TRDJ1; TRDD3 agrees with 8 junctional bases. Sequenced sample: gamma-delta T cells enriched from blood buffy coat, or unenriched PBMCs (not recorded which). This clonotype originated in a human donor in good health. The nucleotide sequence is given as TGTGCTCTTGGGGAAGGCCCCGGCGGTACTGGGGGGACCGATAAACTCATCTTT. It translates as CALGEGPGGTGGTDKLIF.